This T cell receptor (beta chain) is drawn from a study of response to subunit inactivated influenza vaccine. General study findings and limits: New T cells are recruited in small numbers by each seasonal influenza vaccination, according to the authors' suggestion.

TCRdb re-derived calls from the RT-PCR reads in MiXCR, one entry per CDR3 protein. The sample has about 500,000 distinct CDR3 sequences; more than 15% are singletons. Concerning this clonotype: The target antigen is unknown.

V lost 6 bases and J 3 bases, leaving 18 bases between the germline ends. CDR3 length: 14 amino acids. Per the germline V gene, CDR1 is DFQATT and CDR2 is SNEGSKA (reference sequence). This receptor was obtained from a man between 50 and 69 years old who received an inactivated influenza vaccine. The chain employs TRBV20-1 and TRBJ2-7; weak D call: TRBD1 (6 bases). Here the sequenced sample was CD4+ T cells sorted from PBMCs, taken 23 months after vaccination. The CDR3 DNA sequence: TGCAGTGCCCGGCTGGCAGGGGTCTTCTACGAGCAGTACTTC. It encodes CSARLAGVFYEQYF.